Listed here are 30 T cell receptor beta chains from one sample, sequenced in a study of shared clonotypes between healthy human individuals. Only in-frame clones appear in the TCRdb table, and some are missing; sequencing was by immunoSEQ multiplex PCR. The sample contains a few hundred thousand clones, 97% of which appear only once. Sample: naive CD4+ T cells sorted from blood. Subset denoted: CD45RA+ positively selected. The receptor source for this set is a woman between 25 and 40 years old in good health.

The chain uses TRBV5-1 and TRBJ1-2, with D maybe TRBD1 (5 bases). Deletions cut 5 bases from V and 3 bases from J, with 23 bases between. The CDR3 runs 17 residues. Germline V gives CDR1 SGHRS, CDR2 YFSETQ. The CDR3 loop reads CASSSGRRPGVDYGYTF. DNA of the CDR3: TGCGCCAGCAGTTCGGGACGTAGGCCGGGGGTGGACTATGGCTACACCTTC.

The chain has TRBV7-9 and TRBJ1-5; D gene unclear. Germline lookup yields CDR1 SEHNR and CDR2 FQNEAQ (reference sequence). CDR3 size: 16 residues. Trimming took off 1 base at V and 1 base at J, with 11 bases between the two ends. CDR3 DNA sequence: TGTGCCAGCAGCTTAGAAGAGGGTACCAGCAATCAGCCCCAGCATTTT. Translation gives CASSLEEGTSNQPQHF.

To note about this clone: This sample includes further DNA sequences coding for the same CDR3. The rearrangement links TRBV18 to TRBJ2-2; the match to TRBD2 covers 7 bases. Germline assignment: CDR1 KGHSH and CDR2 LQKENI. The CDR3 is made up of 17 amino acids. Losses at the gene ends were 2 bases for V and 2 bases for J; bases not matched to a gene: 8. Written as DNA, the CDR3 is TGTGCCAGCTCACCATATAGCGCTAGCGGAAACACCGGGGAGCTGTTTTTT. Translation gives CASSPYSASGNTGELFF.

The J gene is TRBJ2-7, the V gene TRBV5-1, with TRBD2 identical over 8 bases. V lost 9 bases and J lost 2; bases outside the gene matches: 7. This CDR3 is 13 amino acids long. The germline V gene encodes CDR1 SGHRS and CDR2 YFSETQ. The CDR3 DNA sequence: TGCGCCACGCGGCGGGAGGCCGCCTACGAGCAGTACTTC. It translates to CATRREAAYEQYF.

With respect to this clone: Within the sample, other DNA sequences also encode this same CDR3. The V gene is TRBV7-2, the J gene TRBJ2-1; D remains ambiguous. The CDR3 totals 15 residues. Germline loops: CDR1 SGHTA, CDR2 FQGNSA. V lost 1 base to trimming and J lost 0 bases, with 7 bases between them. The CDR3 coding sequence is TGTGCCAGCAGCTTAGACGGAAGCTCCTACAATGAGCAGTTCTTC. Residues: CASSLDGSSYNEQFF.

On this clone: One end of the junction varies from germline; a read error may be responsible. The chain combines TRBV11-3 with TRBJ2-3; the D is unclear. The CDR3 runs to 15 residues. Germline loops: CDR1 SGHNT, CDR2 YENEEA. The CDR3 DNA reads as TGTGCCAGCTGCTTACGAGGAAAGTGTATGGATACGCAGTATTTT. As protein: CASCLRGKCMDTQYF.

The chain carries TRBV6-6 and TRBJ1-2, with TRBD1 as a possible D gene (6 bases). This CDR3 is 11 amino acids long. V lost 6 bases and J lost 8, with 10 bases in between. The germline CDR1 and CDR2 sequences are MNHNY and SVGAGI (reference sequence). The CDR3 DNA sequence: TGTGCCAGCAGACAGGGAGGAGGCTACACCTTC. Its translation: CASRQGGGYTF.

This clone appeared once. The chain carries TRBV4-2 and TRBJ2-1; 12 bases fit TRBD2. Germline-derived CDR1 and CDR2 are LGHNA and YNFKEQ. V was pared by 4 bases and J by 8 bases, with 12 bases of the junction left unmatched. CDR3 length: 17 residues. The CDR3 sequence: CASSPNTLAGGPDEQFF. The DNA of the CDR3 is TGTGCCAGCAGCCCCAACACCCTAGCGGGAGGGCCCGATGAGCAGTTCTTC.

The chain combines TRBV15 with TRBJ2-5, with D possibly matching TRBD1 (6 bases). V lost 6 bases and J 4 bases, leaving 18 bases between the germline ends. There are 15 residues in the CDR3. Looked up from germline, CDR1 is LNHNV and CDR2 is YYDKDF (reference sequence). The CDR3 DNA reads TGTGCCACCAGTCTTCAGGGGCTGGTGGGAGAGACCCAGTACTTC. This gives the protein CATSLQGLVGETQYF.

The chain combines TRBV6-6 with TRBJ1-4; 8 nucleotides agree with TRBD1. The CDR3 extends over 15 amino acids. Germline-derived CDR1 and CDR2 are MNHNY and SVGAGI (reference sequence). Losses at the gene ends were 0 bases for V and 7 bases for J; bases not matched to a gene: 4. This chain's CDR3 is CASSYSGTGLEKLFF. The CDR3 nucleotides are TGTGCCAGCAGTTACTCAGGGACAGGTCTTGAAAAACTGTTTTTT.

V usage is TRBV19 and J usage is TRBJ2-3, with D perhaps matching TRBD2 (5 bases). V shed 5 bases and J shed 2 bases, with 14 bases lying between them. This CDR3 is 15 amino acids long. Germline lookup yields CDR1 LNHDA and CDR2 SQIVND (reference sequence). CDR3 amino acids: CASSLDPRVTDTQYF. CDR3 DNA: TGTGCCAGTAGTCTCGACCCGCGGGTCACAGATACGCAGTATTTT.

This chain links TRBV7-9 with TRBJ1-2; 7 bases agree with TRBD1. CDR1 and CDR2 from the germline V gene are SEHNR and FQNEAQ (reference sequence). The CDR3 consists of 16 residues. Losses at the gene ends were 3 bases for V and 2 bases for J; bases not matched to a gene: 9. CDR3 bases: TGTGCCAGCAGCTTGGACCTTCAGGGGGGAAACTATGGCTACACCTTC. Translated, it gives CASSLDLQGGNYGYTF.

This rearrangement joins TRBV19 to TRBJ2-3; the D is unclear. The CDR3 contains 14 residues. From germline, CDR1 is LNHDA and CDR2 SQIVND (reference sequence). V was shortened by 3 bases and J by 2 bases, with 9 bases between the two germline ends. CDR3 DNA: TGTGCCAGTAGTATCGCACAGTTCACAGATACGCAGTATTTT. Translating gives CASSIAQFTDTQYF.

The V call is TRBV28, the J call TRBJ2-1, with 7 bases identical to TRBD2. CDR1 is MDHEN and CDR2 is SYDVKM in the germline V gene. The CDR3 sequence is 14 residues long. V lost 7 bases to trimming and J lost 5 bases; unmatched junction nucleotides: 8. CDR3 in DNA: TGTGCCAGCAATGGCGGGAGTGGGGACAATGAGCAGTTCTTC. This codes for CASNGGSGDNEQFF. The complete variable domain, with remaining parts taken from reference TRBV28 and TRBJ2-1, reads DVKVTQSSRYLVKRTGEKVFLECVQDMDHENMFWYRQDPGLGLRLIYFSYDVKMKEKGDIPEGYSVSREKKERFSLILESASTNQTSMYLCASNGGSGDNEQFFGPGTRLTVL.

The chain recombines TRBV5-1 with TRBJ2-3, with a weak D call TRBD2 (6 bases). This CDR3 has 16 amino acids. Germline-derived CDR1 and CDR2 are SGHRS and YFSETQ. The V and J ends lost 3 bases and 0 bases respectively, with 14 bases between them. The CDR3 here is CASSWASASSTDTQYF. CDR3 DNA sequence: TGCGCCAGCAGCTGGGCTAGCGCCTCTAGCACAGATACGCAGTATTTT.

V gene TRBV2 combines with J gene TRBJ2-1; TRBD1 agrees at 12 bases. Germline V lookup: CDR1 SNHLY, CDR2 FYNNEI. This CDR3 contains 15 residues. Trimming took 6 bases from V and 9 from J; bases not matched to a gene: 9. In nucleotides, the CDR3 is TGTGCCAGCAGGCAAAGGGGACAGGGGGCTGGTGAGCAGTTCTTC. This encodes CASRQRGQGAGEQFF.

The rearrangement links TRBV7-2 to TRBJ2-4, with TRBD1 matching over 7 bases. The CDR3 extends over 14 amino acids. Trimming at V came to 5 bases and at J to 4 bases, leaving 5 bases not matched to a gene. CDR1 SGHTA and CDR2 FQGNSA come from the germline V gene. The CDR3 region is CASSLPTGKNIQYF. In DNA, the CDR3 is TGTGCCAGCAGCCTTCCGACAGGGAAAAACATTCAGTACTTC.

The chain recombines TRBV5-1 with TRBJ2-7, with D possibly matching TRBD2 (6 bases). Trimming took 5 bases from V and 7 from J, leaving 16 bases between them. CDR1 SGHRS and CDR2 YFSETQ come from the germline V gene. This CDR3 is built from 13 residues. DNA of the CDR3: TGCGCCAGCAGTGGCGCGGAGGGTGGAGAGCAGTACTTC. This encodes CASSGAEGGEQYF.

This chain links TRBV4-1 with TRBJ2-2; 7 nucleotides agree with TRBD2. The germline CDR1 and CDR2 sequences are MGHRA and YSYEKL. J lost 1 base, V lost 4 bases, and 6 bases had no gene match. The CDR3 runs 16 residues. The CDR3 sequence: CASSPRGVENTGELFF. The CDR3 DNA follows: TGCGCCAGCAGCCCTCGGGGGGTAGAGAACACCGGGGAGCTGTTTTTT.

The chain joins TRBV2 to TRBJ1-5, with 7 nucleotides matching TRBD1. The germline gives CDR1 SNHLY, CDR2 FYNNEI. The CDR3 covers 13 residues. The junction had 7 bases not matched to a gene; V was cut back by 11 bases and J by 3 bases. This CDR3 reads CAATQGDNQPQHF. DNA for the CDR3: TGTGCCGCAACGCAGGGGGACAATCAGCCCCAGCATTTT.

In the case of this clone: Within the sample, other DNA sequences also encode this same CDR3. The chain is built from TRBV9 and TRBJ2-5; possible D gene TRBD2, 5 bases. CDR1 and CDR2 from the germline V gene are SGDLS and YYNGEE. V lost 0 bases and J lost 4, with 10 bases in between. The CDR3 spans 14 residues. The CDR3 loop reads CASSVAGRGETQYF. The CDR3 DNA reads TGTGCCAGCAGCGTAGCTGGCCGGGGAGAGACCCAGTACTTC.

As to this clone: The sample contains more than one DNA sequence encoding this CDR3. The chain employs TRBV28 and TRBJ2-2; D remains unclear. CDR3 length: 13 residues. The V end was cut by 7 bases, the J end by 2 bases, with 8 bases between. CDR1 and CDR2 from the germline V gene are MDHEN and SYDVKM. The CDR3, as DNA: TGTGCCAGCAACGGACCCAACACCGGGGAGCTGTTTTTT. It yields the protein CASNGPNTGELFF. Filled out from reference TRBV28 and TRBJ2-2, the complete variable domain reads DVKVTQSSRYLVKRTGEKVFLECVQDMDHENMFWYRQDPGLGLRLIYFSYDVKMKEKGDIPEGYSVSREKKERFSLILESASTNQTSMYLCASNGPNTGELFFGEGSRLTVL.

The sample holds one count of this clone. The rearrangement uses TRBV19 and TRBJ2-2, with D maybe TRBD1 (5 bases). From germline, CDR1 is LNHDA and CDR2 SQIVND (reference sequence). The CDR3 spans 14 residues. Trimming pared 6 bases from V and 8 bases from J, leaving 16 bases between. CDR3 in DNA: TGTGCCAGTAGCTTCGGCAGGGAAGTAGGGGAGCTGTTTTTT. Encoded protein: CASSFGREVGELFF.

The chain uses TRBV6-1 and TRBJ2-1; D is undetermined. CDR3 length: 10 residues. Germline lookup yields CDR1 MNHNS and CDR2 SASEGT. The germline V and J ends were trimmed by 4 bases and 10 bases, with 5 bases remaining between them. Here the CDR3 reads CASSVAEQFF. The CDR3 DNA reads TGTGCCAGCAGTGTGGCGGAGCAGTTCTTC.

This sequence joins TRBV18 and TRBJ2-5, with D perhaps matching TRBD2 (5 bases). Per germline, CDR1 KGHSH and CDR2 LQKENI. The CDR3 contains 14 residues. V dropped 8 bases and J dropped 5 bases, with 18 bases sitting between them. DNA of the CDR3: TGTGCCAGCGCCCCGAGGGCGGAAGCGGAGACCCAGTACTTC. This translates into CASAPRAEAETQYF.

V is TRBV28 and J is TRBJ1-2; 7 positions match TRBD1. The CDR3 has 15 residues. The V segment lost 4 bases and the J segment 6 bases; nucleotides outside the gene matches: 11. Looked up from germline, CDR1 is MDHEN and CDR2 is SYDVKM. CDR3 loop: CASSSQGGERDGYTF. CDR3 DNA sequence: TGTGCCAGCAGTTCTCAGGGGGGGGAGCGCGATGGCTACACCTTC.

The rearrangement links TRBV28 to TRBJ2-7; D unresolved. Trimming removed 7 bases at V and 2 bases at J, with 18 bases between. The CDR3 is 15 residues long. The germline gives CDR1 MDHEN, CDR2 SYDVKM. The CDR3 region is CASTVGQAGAYEQYF. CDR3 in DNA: TGTGCCAGCACCGTTGGGCAGGCAGGAGCCTACGAGCAGTACTTC.

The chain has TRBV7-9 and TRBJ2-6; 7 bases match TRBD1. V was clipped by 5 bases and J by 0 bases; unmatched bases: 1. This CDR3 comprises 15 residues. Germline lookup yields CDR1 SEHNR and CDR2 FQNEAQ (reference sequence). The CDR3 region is CASSGTDSGANVLTF. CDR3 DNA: TGTGCCAGCAGCGGGACAGACTCTGGGGCCAACGTCCTGACTTTC.

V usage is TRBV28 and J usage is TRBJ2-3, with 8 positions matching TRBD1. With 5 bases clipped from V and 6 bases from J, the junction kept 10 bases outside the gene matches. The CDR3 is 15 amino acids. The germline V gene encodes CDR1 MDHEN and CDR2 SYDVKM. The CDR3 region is CASSPMTGVSDTQYF. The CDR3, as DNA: TGTGCCAGCAGTCCCATGACAGGGGTGAGCGATACGCAGTATTTT.

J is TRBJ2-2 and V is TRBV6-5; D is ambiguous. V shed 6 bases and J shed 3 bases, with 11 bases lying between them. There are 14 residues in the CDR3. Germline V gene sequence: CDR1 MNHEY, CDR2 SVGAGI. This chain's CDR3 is CASSPDRDTGELFF. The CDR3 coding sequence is TGTGCCAGCAGCCCTGACCGCGACACCGGGGAGCTGTTTTTT.